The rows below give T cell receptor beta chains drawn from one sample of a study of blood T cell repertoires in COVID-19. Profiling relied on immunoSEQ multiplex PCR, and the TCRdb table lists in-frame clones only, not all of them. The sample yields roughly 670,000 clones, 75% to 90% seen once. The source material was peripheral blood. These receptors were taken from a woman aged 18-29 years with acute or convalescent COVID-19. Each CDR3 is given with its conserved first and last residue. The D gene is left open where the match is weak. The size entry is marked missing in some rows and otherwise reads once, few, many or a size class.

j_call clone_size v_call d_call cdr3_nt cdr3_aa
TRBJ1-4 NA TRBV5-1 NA TGCGCCAGCAGCTTGATGGCCCAGGGTAATGAAAAACTGTTTTTT CASSLMAQGNEKLFF
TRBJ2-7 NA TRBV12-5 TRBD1 TGTGCTAGTGGTTCGGGACAGGGGGTCCACGAGCAGTACTTC CASGSGQGVHEQYF
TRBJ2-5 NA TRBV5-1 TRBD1 TGCGCCAGCAGCTTATCGACAGGGCCTCAAGAGACCCAGTACTTC CASSLSTGPQETQYF
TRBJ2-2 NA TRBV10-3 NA TGTGCCATCAGTGAGTCCGGGCAGGGCGTCTCCGGGGAGCTGTTTTTT CAISESGQGVSGELFF
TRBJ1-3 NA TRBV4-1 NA TGCGCCAGCAGCCACCCACTAACTGGAAACACCATATATTTT CASSHPLTGNTIYF
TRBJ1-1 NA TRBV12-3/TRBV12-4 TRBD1 TGTGCCAGCAGCGGGACAGTAGAAGCTTTCTTT CASSGTVEAFF
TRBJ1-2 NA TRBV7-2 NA TGTGCCAGCAGCTCACTGGGGGGGCCCCACTATGGCTACACCTTC CASSSLGGPHYGYTF
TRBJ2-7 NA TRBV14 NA TGTGCCAGCAGCCACCACAGGGCGCAGTACTTC CASSHHRAQYF
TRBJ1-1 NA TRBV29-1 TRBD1 TGCAGCGTCGGGACAGCCGCTACTGAAGCTTTCTTT CSVGTAATEAFF
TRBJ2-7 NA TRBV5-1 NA TGCGCCAGCAGCGCTGGAGCAGAAGACGAGCAGTACTTC CASSAGAEDEQYF
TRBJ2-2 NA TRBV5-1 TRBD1 TGCGCCAGCAGCCCGGACAGGGCAGCCGGGGAGCTGTTTTTT CASSPDRAAGELFF
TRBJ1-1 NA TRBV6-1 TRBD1 TGTGCCAGCAGTGAAACGACAGGGCGGACTGAAGCTTTCTTT CASSETTGRTEAFF
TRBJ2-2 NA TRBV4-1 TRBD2 TGCGCCAGCAGCCATCTGCCGGGGCTAGCGGGGATCACCGGGGAGCTGTTTTTT CASSHLPGLAGITGELFF
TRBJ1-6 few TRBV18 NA TGTGCCAGCTCACCAAGGAGGCAGATTAATTCACCCCTCCACTTT CASSPRRQINSPLHF
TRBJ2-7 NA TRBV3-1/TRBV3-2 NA TGTGCCAGCAGCCCCTCCTATGGCGGGGCCTACGAGCAGTACTTC CASSPSYGGAYEQYF
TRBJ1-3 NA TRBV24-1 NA TGTGCCACCAGTGACAGGGGAAACACCATATATTTT CATSDRGNTIYF
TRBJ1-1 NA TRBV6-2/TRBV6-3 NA TGTGCCAGCAGTTACCCACTATTCCCTAGGACAGAAACGGACACTGAAGCTTTCTTT CASSYPLFPRTETDTEAFF
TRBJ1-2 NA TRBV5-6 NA TGTGCCAGCAGCTCCGACCCCGGAGGGGCGAGCTATGGCTACACCTTC CASSSDPGGASYGYTF
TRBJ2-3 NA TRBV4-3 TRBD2 TGCGCCAGCAGCCAAGAGAATTTGAGCGGGGGCGCCGCAGGGACGCAGTATTTT CASSQENLSGGAAGTQYF
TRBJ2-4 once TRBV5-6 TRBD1 TGTGCCAGCAGCTTCATAACAGGGGGGGCCAAAAACATTCAGTACTTC CASSFITGGAKNIQYF